Shown below are 26 T cell receptor beta chains from a single sample sequenced in a study of siplizumab effects on memory and regulatory T cells. Repertoires were generated with immunoSEQ multiplex PCR, while TCRdb's copy carries only in-frame clones and drops some. The sample records around 110,000 clones, roughly 94% being singletons. Sample: non-Treg CD4+ T cells sorted from blood. Source of these receptors: a human donor in good health.

This clone was detected once. V and J are TRBV4-2 and TRBJ2-7, with D perhaps matching TRBD1 or TRBD2 (5 bases each). V lost 8 bases, J lost 1 base, and 15 bases lay in between. This CDR3 is 14 amino acids long. Germline V gene sequence: CDR1 LGHNA, CDR2 YNFKEQ. The CDR3 nucleotides read TGTGCCAGCGGGACCCCTGGTCGTTCCTACGAGCAGTACTTC. Protein sequence: CASGTPGRSYEQYF.

The chain combines TRBV18 with TRBJ1-5; maybe TRBD1 (5 bases). Trimming removed 6 bases at V and 1 base at J, with 10 bases between. The CDR3 loop spans 14 amino acids. CDR1 and CDR2 (germline): KGHSH, LQKENI. The CDR3 nucleotides read TGTGCCAGCTCCTCCGACAGAAGCAATCAGCCCCAGCATTTT. This translates into CASSSDRSNQPQHF.

The chain has TRBV12-5 and TRBJ1-1, with 7 bases lining up with TRBD1. Germline V gene data show CDR1 as LGHNT and CDR2 as FRNRAP. Losses at the gene ends were 5 bases for V and 1 base for J; bases not matched to a gene: 7. The CDR3 has 15 residues. In nucleotides, the CDR3 is TGTGCTAGTGGTCTGGGACAGTTAAGGAACACTGAAGCTTTCTTT. It yields the protein CASGLGQLRNTEAFF.

The rearrangement uses TRBV5-8 and TRBJ1-2; 8 nucleotides align to TRBD1. The CDR3 is 15 amino acids. The V segment lost 0 bases and the J segment 4 bases; nucleotides outside the gene matches: 5. Germline values: CDR1 SGHTS, CDR2 YDEGEE. The CDR3 protein is CASSLGDRGAYGYTF. The CDR3 DNA sequence: TGTGCCAGCAGCTTGGGCGACAGGGGTGCCTATGGCTACACCTTC.

This chain connects TRBV6-6 to TRBJ1-5, with D possibly being TRBD1 (5 bases). The CDR3 runs 15 residues. Germline V gene data show CDR1 as MNHNY and CDR2 as SVGAGI (reference sequence). The V and J ends lost 0 bases and 2 bases respectively, with 8 bases between them. The CDR3 DNA reads as TGTGCCAGCAGTTACTCGGGGGACGGCAATCAGCCCCAGCATTTT. Translated: CASSYSGDGNQPQHF.

The chain couples TRBV5-1 to TRBJ2-7; D is perhaps TRBD1 or TRBD2 (6 bases each). CDR1 SGHRS and CDR2 YFSETQ come from the germline V gene. V lost 4 bases and J lost 5, with 13 bases in between. The CDR3 extends over 13 amino acids. The CDR3 reads CASSSRGDNEQYF. DNA of the CDR3: TGCGCCAGCAGCAGTAGGGGGGATAACGAGCAGTACTTC.

The chain uses TRBV18 and TRBJ1-5; D is perhaps TRBD1 (5 bases). V shed 6 bases and J shed 3 bases, with 12 bases lying between them. The V gene's germline CDR1 is KGHSH and CDR2 LQKENI. The CDR3 has 14 residues. The chain's CDR3 is CASSPTGNNQPQHF. The CDR3 bases are TGTGCCAGCTCGCCAACAGGAAACAATCAGCCCCAGCATTTT. Full variable domain (remainder filled in from reference TRBV18 and TRBJ1-5): NAGVMQNPRHLVRRRGQEARLRCSPMKGHSHVYWYRQLPEEGLKFMVYLQKENIIDESGMPKERFSAEFPKEGPSILRIQQVVRGDSAAYFCASSPTGNNQPQHFGDGTRLSIL.

This clone was observed a single time. The chain is built from TRBV2 and TRBJ1-5; D gene unclear. This CDR3 has 13 amino acids. Trimming took off 3 bases at V and 1 base at J, with 4 bases between the two ends. Germline CDR1 SNHLY, CDR2 FYNNEI. This chain's CDR3 is CASSDESNQPQHF. The CDR3 DNA follows: TGTGCCAGCAGTGACGAAAGCAATCAGCCCCAGCATTTT. Looking up the rest from reference TRBV2 and TRBJ1-5 gives the full variable domain: EPEVTQTPSHQVTQMGQEVILRCVPISNHLYFYWYRQILGQKVEFLVSFYNNEISEKSEIFDDQFSVERPDGSNFTLKIRSTKLEDSAMYFCASSDESNQPQHFGDGTRLSIL.

This rearrangement joins TRBV19 to TRBJ1-1; no clear D gene. The CDR3 has 15 residues. Per the germline V gene, CDR1 is LNHDA and CDR2 is SQIVND (reference sequence). Trimming left V 3 bases short and J 5 bases short, with 16 bases between. The CDR3 nucleotides are TGTGCCAGTAGTATGGTTGTCCGGGGAAAAACTGAAGCTTTCTTT. Its protein product is CASSMVVRGKTEAFF.

This chain connects TRBV6-5 to TRBJ2-7; 8 bases align to TRBD1. The V and J ends lost 5 bases and 3 bases, in that order; junction bases with no gene match: 3. CDR3 size: 13 residues. From germline, CDR1 is MNHEY and CDR2 SVGAGI. CDR3 loop: CASSRQGNYEQYF. The CDR3 DNA follows: TGTGCCAGCAGTCGACAGGGGAACTACGAGCAGTACTTC.

The chain is built from TRBV6-6 and TRBJ1-5; unclear D gene. This CDR3 spans 16 amino acids. Germline V gives CDR1 MNHNY, CDR2 SVGAGI (reference sequence). Trimming stripped 0 bases from V and 5 bases from J, with 14 bases between. The CDR3: CASSYSRARNYQPQHF. CDR3 DNA: TGTGCCAGCAGTTACTCGAGGGCCAGAAATTATCAGCCCCAGCATTTT.

The chain uses TRBV5-1 and TRBJ2-3; D is ambiguous. Germline CDR1 is SGHRS and CDR2 is YFSETQ. The CDR3 sequence is 16 residues long. Trimming pared 0 bases from V and 1 base from J, leaving 12 bases between. CDR3 amino acids: CASSLAQNAGTDTQYF. In nucleotides, the CDR3 is TGCGCCAGCAGCTTGGCCCAAAACGCCGGCACAGATACGCAGTATTTT.

V and J are TRBV7-3 and TRBJ2-1; D is ambiguous. The CDR3 runs to 13 residues. V shed 5 bases and J shed 8 bases, with 13 bases lying between them. CDR1 SGHTA and CDR2 FQGTGA come from the germline V gene. CDR3 loop: CASSQPPYYEQFF. CDR3 nucleotide sequence: TGTGCCAGCAGCCAACCTCCTTACTATGAGCAGTTCTTC.

The J gene is TRBJ2-5, the V gene TRBV4-2; a possible D gene is TRBD1 (6 bases). This CDR3 spans 15 amino acids. Germline CDR1 is LGHNA and CDR2 is YNFKEQ. Trimming stripped 0 bases from V and 2 bases from J, with 10 bases between. CDR3 nucleotide sequence: TGTGCCAGCAGCCAAGATAGCCAGGGGCAAGAGACCCAGTACTTC. Translated, it gives CASSQDSQGQETQYF.

This chain uses TRBV7-8 with TRBJ2-1; 7 bases align to TRBD1. The trim removed 4 bases at V and 4 bases at J, leaving 10 bases unmatched. Germline V gene lookup returns CDR1 SGHVS and CDR2 FQNEAQ. This CDR3 has 16 residues. The DNA of the CDR3 is TGTGCCAGCAGCTCCATGACAGGGATAAAATACAATGAGCAGTTCTTC. This gives the protein CASSSMTGIKYNEQFF.

The J gene is TRBJ2-1, the V gene TRBV9; possible D gene TRBD1, 6 bases. The germline V and J ends were trimmed by 0 bases and 6 bases, with 13 bases remaining between them. The germline CDR1 and CDR2 sequences are SGDLS and YYNGEE. The CDR3 sequence is 15 residues long. Here the CDR3 reads CASSVDPTGVNEQFF. The CDR3 bases are TGTGCCAGCAGCGTAGACCCGACAGGTGTCAATGAGCAGTTCTTC.

J is TRBJ2-1 and V is TRBV25-1; 10 nucleotides match TRBD2. Germline V gene sequence: CDR1 MGHDK, CDR2 SYGVNS. The CDR3 runs 15 residues. The J segment lost 10 bases and the V segment lost 4 bases, leaving 10 bases of the junction unmatched. CDR3 sequence reads: CASSAPGLASYEQFF. The CDR3 DNA reads as TGTGCCAGCAGTGCTCCGGGACTAGCGTCTTACGAGCAGTTCTTC.

The V gene is TRBV5-6, the J gene TRBJ2-7, with D possibly TRBD2 on 5 matching bases. The V gene lost 3 bases and the J gene lost 0 bases, with 16 bases spanning the gap. Germline V gene lookup returns CDR1 SGHDT and CDR2 YYEEEE. The CDR3 is 16 amino acids. CDR3 nucleotides: TGTGCCAGCAGCTCGTGGGCGGCGGGCCGCTCCTACGAGCAGTACTTC. This encodes CASSSWAAGRSYEQYF. Complete variable domain (other parts from reference TRBV5-6 and TRBJ2-7): DAGVTQSPTHLIKTRGQQVTLRCSPKSGHDTVSWYQQALGQGPQFIFQYYEEEERQRGNFPDRFSGHQFPNYSSELNVNALLLGDSALYLCASSSWAAGRSYEQYFGPGTRLTVT.

V is TRBV18 and J is TRBJ2-3; 11 bases are a match to TRBD2. The trim removed 4 bases at V and 0 bases at J, leaving 6 bases unmatched. The germline CDR1 and CDR2 sequences are KGHSH and LQKENI. The CDR3 totals 17 residues. CDR3 nucleotide sequence: TGTGCCAGCTCACAACTAGCGGGGGCGGTTAGCACAGATACGCAGTATTTT. Translated, it gives CASSQLAGAVSTDTQYF.

The genes are TRBV2 and TRBJ1-1; perhaps TRBD1 as D (5 bases). The germline V and J ends were trimmed by 2 bases and 8 bases, with 9 bases remaining between them. The CDR3 is 12 residues long. Germline V lookup: CDR1 SNHLY, CDR2 FYNNEI. The CDR3 DNA reads TGTGCCAGCAGTGAAATGGCAGGGGAAGCTTTCTTT. This sequence encodes CASSEMAGEAFF.

CDR3 sequence: CASSVSGQSYGYTF. DNA for the CDR3: TGTGCCAGCAGCGTATCGGGACAGAGCTATGGCTACACCTTC. V usage is TRBV9 and J usage is TRBJ1-2, with 7 nucleotides matching TRBD1. CDR3 size: 14 residues. The V segment lost 1 base and the J segment 4 bases; nucleotides outside the gene matches: 4. Germline lookup yields CDR1 SGDLS and CDR2 YYNGEE. Filled out from reference TRBV9 and TRBJ1-2, the complete variable domain reads DSGVTQTPKHLITATGQRVTLRCSPRSGDLSVYWYQQSLDQGLQFLIQYYNGEERAKGNILERFSAQQFPDLHSELNLSSLELGDSALYFCASSVSGQSYGYTFGSGTRLTVV.

The chain is built from TRBV6-5 and TRBJ1-2; D may be TRBD1 (5 bases). Germline V gene sequence: CDR1 MNHEY, CDR2 SVGAGI. Trimming removed 5 bases from V and 9 bases from J, with 16 bases in between. CDR3 size: 13 residues. The CDR3 sequence: CASSIPRGGSYTF. The CDR3, as DNA: TGTGCCAGCAGTATCCCGCGCGGGGGGAGCTACACCTTC.

This sequence joins TRBV21-1 and TRBJ2-7; the table's D call, TRBD2, was not checked against the DNA. TRBV21-1 is a pseudogene segment. There are 15 residues in the CDR3. The chain's CDR3 is CASSKGAGGSHEQYF. The CDR3 nucleotides are TGTGCCAGCAGCAAAGGAGCGGGAGGGTCCCACGAGCAGTACTTC.

This chain joins TRBV2 and TRBJ2-7; D is unclear. Germline lookup yields CDR1 SNHLY and CDR2 FYNNEI. This CDR3 spans 12 amino acids. V was clipped by 10 bases and J by 0 bases, with 10 bases between them. CDR3 loop: CATRKDSYEQYF. The DNA of the CDR3 is TGTGCCACTAGGAAGGACTCCTACGAGCAGTACTTC.

The chain employs TRBV18 and TRBJ2-5; TRBD2 agrees at 13 bases. CDR3 length: 16 residues. Germline V gene data show CDR1 as KGHSH and CDR2 as LQKENI. V lost 3 bases to trimming and J lost 1 base; unmatched junction nucleotides: 2. CDR3 region: CASSPGLAGFQETQYF. The CDR3 DNA reads as TGTGCCAGCTCACCGGGACTAGCGGGGTTCCAAGAGACCCAGTACTTC.

The CDR3 here is CASSTPTSGFETQYF. The CDR3 nucleotides read TGTGCCAGCAGTACTCCGACTAGCGGGTTTGAGACCCAGTACTTC. V is TRBV2 and J is TRBJ2-5; 10 bases agree with TRBD2. The CDR3 runs to 15 residues. Germline loops: CDR1 SNHLY, CDR2 FYNNEI. The V and J ends lost 5 bases and 5 bases, in that order; junction bases with no gene match: 8.